The 24 T cell receptor beta chains presented below share a single source sample, sequenced in a study of blood T cell repertoires in COVID-19. Clones were read by immunoSEQ multiplex PCR, and TCRdb kept only the in-frame ones, dropping some. The sample shows 150,000 to 200,000 clones, around 79% of them seen only once. The sample taken for sequencing was peripheral blood. All receptors derive from a woman aged 40 to 50 with COVID-19, enrolled during active disease.

This clone occurred once. The J gene is TRBJ2-3, the V gene TRBV7-6; 9 bases agree with TRBD2. The CDR3 contains 16 residues. Germline trimming cut 0 bases from V and 3 bases from J; bases unmatched to any gene: 4. Germline V gene sequence: CDR1 SGHVS, CDR2 FNYEAQ. The CDR3 nucleotides are TGTGCCAGCAGCTTAGCGCCTAGCGGGGTAACAGATACGCAGTATTTT. Its translation: CASSLAPSGVTDTQYF.

The chain uses TRBV5-1 and TRBJ2-3; D gene unclear. V lost 1 base to trimming and J lost 0 bases, with 12 bases between them. The CDR3 consists of 16 residues. Germline CDR1 and CDR2: SGHRS and YFSETQ. The CDR3 bases are TGCGCCAGCAGCTTGAGTGAGCACCTGAGCACAGATACGCAGTATTTT. Its translation: CASSLSEHLSTDTQYF.

The gene calls are TRBV19 and TRBJ2-5; 11 bases align to TRBD2. V shed 4 bases and J 0 bases; nucleotides not matched to a gene: 4. This CDR3 is built from 16 residues. Per germline, CDR1 LNHDA and CDR2 SQIVND (reference sequence). The CDR3 coding sequence is TGTGCCAGTAGTAGCCTAGCGGGGGGCTACCAAGAGACCCAGTACTTC. This gives the protein CASSSLAGGYQETQYF.

The genes are TRBV6-5 and TRBJ1-2; D is ambiguous. The CDR3 covers 13 residues. V lost 3 bases to trimming and J lost 4 bases, with 9 bases between them. The V gene's germline CDR1 is MNHEY and CDR2 SVGAGI. CDR3 in amino acids: CASSYIPSYGYTF. CDR3 DNA: TGTGCCAGCAGTTATATCCCTAGCTATGGCTACACCTTC.

The rearrangement uses TRBV5-6 and TRBJ1-1; the D is unclear. Looked up from germline, CDR1 is SGHDT and CDR2 is YYEEEE. The V end was cut by 4 bases, the J end by 10 bases, with 17 bases between. The CDR3 totals 13 residues. The CDR3 nucleotides are TGTGCCAGCAGCGTGGGCCTCCATCCAGGAGCTTTCTTT. The encoded protein is CASSVGLHPGAFF. Full variable domain (remainder filled in from reference TRBV5-6 and TRBJ1-1): DAGVTQSPTHLIKTRGQQVTLRCSPKSGHDTVSWYQQALGQGPQFIFQYYEEEERQRGNFPDRFSGHQFPNYSSELNVNALLLGDSALYLCASSVGLHPGAFFGQGTRLTVV.

This clone was picked up many times. Other DNA sequences in this sample translate to the same CDR3. V gene TRBV2 combines with J gene TRBJ1-5, with D perhaps TRBD1 (6 bases). The germline CDR1 and CDR2 sequences are SNHLY and FYNNEI. The V gene lost 2 bases and the J gene lost 1 base, with 6 bases spanning the gap. The CDR3 has 14 amino acids. CDR3 amino acids: CASSEQGSNQPQHF. The CDR3 DNA sequence: TGTGCCAGCAGTGAACAGGGGAGCAATCAGCCCCAGCATTTT.

This clone was seen a handful of times. CDR3 sequence: CASSQDEGMGTQYF. The CDR3 nucleotides read TGTGCCAGCAGCCAAGACGAGGGAATGGGGACCCAGTACTTC. This chain uses TRBV4-2 with TRBJ2-5, with a possible D match to TRBD2 (5 bases). CDR3 size: 14 residues. V gave up 0 bases and J gave up 7 bases, with 12 bases separating them. Per the germline V gene, CDR1 is LGHNA and CDR2 is YNFKEQ.

This rearrangement joins TRBV30 to TRBJ2-7; possible D gene TRBD2, 6 bases. V was clipped by 3 bases and J by 0 bases, with 9 bases between them. In germline, CDR1 is GTSNPN, CDR2 SVGIG (reference sequence). The CDR3 totals 13 residues. CDR3 DNA: TGTGCCTGGAGCTCGGGAGCCTCCTACGAGCAGTACTTC. Translation: CAWSSGASYEQYF.

The chain has TRBV7-2 and TRBJ1-5; 10 nucleotides agree with TRBD1. With 5 bases clipped from V and 4 bases from J, the junction kept 11 bases outside the gene matches. This CDR3 comprises 17 residues. Germline V gene sequence: CDR1 SGHTA, CDR2 FQGNSA. The CDR3 loop is CASSPAPGQGNNQPQHF. The CDR3 DNA reads as TGTGCCAGCAGCCCAGCCCCGGGACAGGGGAATAATCAGCCCCAGCATTTT.

This clone occurred a few times. In DNA form, the CDR3 reads TGTGCCAGCAGCCCAACAGGGGGGGGTCAGCCCCAGCATTTT. It translates to CASSPTGGGQPQHF. The J gene is TRBJ1-5, the V gene TRBV7-3, with TRBD1 matching 8 bases. Germline CDR1 SGHTA, CDR2 FQGTGA. CDR3 length: 14 residues. V shed 5 bases, J shed 6 bases, and the junction held 6 bases outside the gene matches.

J is TRBJ1-5 and V is TRBV5-1, with D perhaps TRBD1 (5 bases). Trimming took off 0 bases at V and 4 bases at J, with 11 bases between the two ends. The CDR3 extends over 15 amino acids. Germline-derived CDR1 and CDR2 are SGHRS and YFSETQ. The CDR3: CASSLESGNNQPQHF. The CDR3 coding sequence is TGCGCCAGCAGCTTGGAGTCAGGGAATAATCAGCCCCAGCATTTT.

The V gene is TRBV7-2, the J gene TRBJ2-1; tentative D call: TRBD2 (7 bases). This CDR3 comprises 15 residues. V lost 1 base, J lost 4 bases, and 11 bases lay in between. The germline gives CDR1 SGHTA, CDR2 FQGNSA. The CDR3 DNA is TGTGCCAGCAGCTTAGAGGGGGGAGGGTACAATGAGCAGTTCTTC. It encodes CASSLEGGGYNEQFF.

The chain couples TRBV7-4 to TRBJ1-5; 9 bases align to TRBD1. Trimming at V came to 2 bases and at J to 7 bases, leaving 12 bases not matched to a gene. CDR3 length: 17 residues. Germline CDR1 reads SGHVT; CDR2 reads SQSDAQ. CDR3 sequence: CASSLKLTGGAGQPQHF. DNA for the CDR3: TGTGCCAGCAGCTTAAAGCTTACAGGGGGCGCGGGACAGCCCCAGCATTTT.

This chain joins TRBV29-1 and TRBJ1-1; D unclear. Trimming stripped 5 bases from V and 1 base from J, with 5 bases between. Germline V CDR1 and CDR2: SQVTM, ANQGSEA. This CDR3 region has 11 residues. In nucleotides, the CDR3 is TGCAGCGTTCAGGAGAACACTGAAGCTTTCTTT. It codes for CSVQENTEAFF.

The chain couples TRBV6-5 to TRBJ1-1; 7 bases are shared with TRBD1. The CDR3 contains 14 residues. From germline, CDR1 is MNHEY and CDR2 SVGAGI. The J segment lost 4 bases and the V segment lost 10 bases, leaving 12 bases of the junction unmatched. The CDR3 here is CATKSVQGSTEAFF. The CDR3, as DNA: TGTGCCACGAAGTCGGTACAGGGGAGCACTGAAGCTTTCTTT.

V gene TRBV27 combines with J gene TRBJ2-5, with D possibly matching TRBD2 (5 bases). CDR1 and CDR2 (germline): MNHEY, SMNVEV (reference sequence). Trimming stripped 7 bases from V and 4 bases from J, with 19 bases between. There are 15 residues in the CDR3. CDR3 loop: CASTSRTALVETQYF. The CDR3 region has the DNA TGTGCCAGCACCTCTCGGACTGCCTTGGTAGAGACCCAGTACTTC.

This clone was detected only once. The genes are TRBV11-2 and TRBJ1-1; TRBD1 is a possible D gene (6 bases). The CDR3 has 14 amino acids. Germline CDR1 reads SGHAT; CDR2 reads FQNNGV. Trimming pared 0 bases from V and 3 bases from J, leaving 8 bases between. CDR3 residues: CASSLDQGYTEAFF. CDR3 nucleotides: TGTGCCAGCAGCTTAGACCAGGGGTACACTGAAGCTTTCTTT.

The chain is built from TRBV5-6 and TRBJ2-1, with D maybe TRBD1 (6 bases). Germline V gene data show CDR1 as SGHDT and CDR2 as YYEEEE. V lost 3 bases to trimming and J lost 4 bases, with 11 bases between them. The CDR3 has 14 amino acids. CDR3: CASSSWTVYNEQFF. As DNA, the CDR3 is TGTGCCAGCAGCTCGTGGACAGTTTACAATGAGCAGTTCTTC.

This clone was counted between two and nine times. The chain uses TRBV6-5 and TRBJ2-4; a possible D gene is TRBD2 (5 bases). V lost 7 bases and J 5 bases, leaving 18 bases between the germline ends. This CDR3 spans 15 amino acids. CDR1 is MNHEY, CDR2 SVGAGI, per germline. The CDR3 nucleotides are TGTGCCAGCACCCCTAGCCTTAACGGACAAAACATTCAGTACTTC. Translated: CASTPSLNGQNIQYF.

The chain is built from TRBV6-5 and TRBJ1-1; D perhaps matches TRBD1 (5 bases). CDR3 size: 14 residues. The V end lost 6 bases, the J end lost 11 bases, and 22 bases lay between the germline ends. CDR1 MNHEY and CDR2 SVGAGI come from the germline V gene. CDR3 in amino acids: CASRLQGGVRGAFF. In nucleotides, the CDR3 is TGTGCCAGCAGACTTCAGGGAGGGGTGAGAGGCGCTTTCTTT.

The chain recombines TRBV6-6 with TRBJ1-2; TRBD1 is a possible D gene (5 bases). CDR3 length equals 13 residues. Trimming took 5 bases from V and 6 from J, leaving 13 bases between them. Germline V gene data show CDR1 as MNHNY and CDR2 as SVGAGI (reference sequence). The CDR3 spells CASSTRGDNGYTF. The CDR3 DNA sequence: TGTGCCAGCAGTACCCGGGGGGATAATGGCTACACCTTC.

This clone was seen a handful of times. The V and J genes are TRBV10-3 and TRBJ2-2; TRBD2 aligns across 7 bases. The V gene end was trimmed by 4 bases and the J gene end by 6 bases; junction bases not matched to a gene: 8. The CDR3 spans 15 residues. Germline CDR1 ENHRY, CDR2 SYGVKD. The CDR3 reads CAISGGGKTAGELFF. The CDR3, as DNA: TGTGCCATCAGTGGGGGGGGAAAGACCGCCGGGGAGCTGTTTTTT.

The rearrangement links TRBV29-1 to TRBJ2-7, with a weak D call TRBD1 (5 bases). Germline CDR1 reads SQVTM; CDR2 reads ANQGSEA. Deletions cut 4 bases from V and 1 base from J, with 14 bases between. The CDR3 contains 14 residues. The CDR3 protein is CSVVKATGSYEQYF. The CDR3 region has the DNA TGCAGCGTTGTCAAGGCTACAGGTTCCTACGAGCAGTACTTC.

This clone was observed a handful of times. The rearrangement joins TRBV3-1 (or the pseudogene TRBV3-2) to TRBJ2-1; a weak D match, TRBD2 (5 bases). There are 14 residues in the CDR3. Between the trimmed V and J ends, which lost 3 bases and 6 bases, there was a span of 12 bases. The germline V gene encodes CDR1 LGHDT and CDR2 YNNKEL (reference sequence). CDR3 nucleotide sequence: TGTGCCAGCAGCCAGGGATACGAGGGCAATGAGCAGTTCTTC. Protein sequence: CASSQGYEGNEQFF.